This T cell receptor beta chain was documented in a study of shared clonotypes between healthy human individuals (dated by TCRdb to about 2020). With respect to the entire study: The cohort included a few men and a couple of women between 18 and 49 years of age. For each donor, CD4 naive and CD4 memory were each run on three plates, CD8 naive on two plates, and CD8 memory on one plate. To increase sequencing depth and limit assay-specific biases, TCR repertoire library preparation and sequencing were carried out by different laboratories using diverse techniques. Between about 0.9 and 9 billion PBMCs per donor were obtained by leukapheresis. To estimate repertoire size and how much clonotypes are shared between individuals, the study performed deep sequencing of blood TCR repertoires from five healthy adults. What the research found in general, with its limitations: The genetic and exposure-history diversity represented was limited by the small number of donors. Only blood was sampled, and tissue TCR repertoires likely differ from those in blood. Pairwise subsampling led to the expectation that sequencing depth would affect the degree of clonotype sharing among donors. Naive subsets generally had larger estimated clonotype richness than memory subsets. Clonotypes shared by all four sorted-subset donors showed higher generation probabilities than non-shared clonotypes. Rarefaction of sorted-subset datasets indicated incomplete sequencing despite the large sequencing depth. Approximately 5% of naive CD4, 3.5% of naive CD8, 2.3% of memory CD4, and 0.35% to 0.4% of memory CD8 clonotypes were shared across several donors.

Donors were healthy HIV-negative adults with no recently reported acute infections or vaccinations. All donors were Caucasian adults living in Nashville, Tennessee, USA. CD4+ T cells were enriched by magnetic negative selection; naive cells were then positively selected on CD45RA, and the negative fraction formed the memory subset. Blood was collected by leukapheresis, and PBMCs were isolated by Ficoll-Histopaque density gradient centrifugation and then cryopreserved in liquid nitrogen vapor phase. Analytical flow cytometry was used to check the purity and quantity of every magnetically sorted T cell population. From each sorted fraction, genomic DNA was isolated and quantified by UV absorbance on a Nanodrop 2000c. Using the deep immunoSEQ assay, TCR CDR3 regions were amplified from genomic DNA by multiplex PCR. Extracted genomic DNA from each cell subset was distributed evenly across all wells of several immunoSEQ 96-well plates, and each plate was treated as a replicate. Each replicate PCR for sorted subsets received around 0.2 ug genomic DNA, equal to about 30,000 T cell genomes. The purified libraries were quantified using a Qubit 3.0 fluorometer, sized with a Bioanalyzer 2100, and then quantified again using the KAPA Library Quantification kit. Each immunoSEQ 96-well plate was sequenced on its own single-read 150-cycle Illumina NextSeq 550 flow cell. The source study handled its data this way. The immunoSEQ output contained only junctional sequences without quality scores, so filtering could not match that applied to full-length reads. To assign V/J genes and CDR3, sequences were annotated using PyIR, a Python wrapper for IgBLAST v1.9, with IMGT germline references. Reads with weak V/J assignments (E-value above 1e-6), missing CDR3, stop codons, out-of-frame junctions, or ambiguous translated residues were removed. V3J clonotypes were defined as sequences sharing the same inferred V gene, J gene, and CDR3 amino acid sequence. Percentage overlap between repertoires was calculated by dividing the number of shared unique clonotypes by the size of the smaller repertoire. Repertoire richness was assessed with RTK rarefaction, the Chao1 estimator, and Recon v2.1 estimates of unobserved clonotypes. OLGA was used to compute generation probabilities for all TCRbeta clonotypes that the gDNA method yielded from a handful of donors. TCRdb provides this immuneACCESS table in a form limited to in-frame rearrangements. Some clones are lacking; in checked studies, under half of them reflect an unresolved V gene, and why the rest are absent is not known. V and J calls and clone size are given by that table; D and trimming were obtained from the DNA. The sample yields 850,000 to 1,100,000 clones; 60% to 80% were counted once. The ten largest clonotypes hold 0.89% of the sample.

A word on this clone: Its antigen specificity is not known. The sample holds no much larger clone one base away, and base qualities are not on file. This sample includes further DNA sequences coding for the same CDR3.

The CDR3 contains 14 residues, cysteine and phenylalanine counted. The only DNA kept is the CDR3, 42 bases in frame from the first base. Taken from the germline V gene, the CDR1 and CDR2 loops are MNHEY and SVGAGI. The V end gives up 2 bases and the J end 3 bases, leaving 1 base in the junction not matched to a gene. The TCR was taken from a man aged 18 to 29 in good health. Some clones in this sample may be carry-over from other donors' samples. This receptor chain uses TRBV6-5 and TRBJ2-7, with 10 bases matching TRBD1. The specimen was memory CD4+ T cells from PBMCs. Taken with the paper, the label for cell subset or site translates to: CD45RA-negative fraction. Read as DNA, the sequence is TGTGCCAGCAGTTACGGGACAGGGGACTACGAGCAGTACTTC. It encodes CASSYGTGDYEQYF.